The 11 T cell receptor beta chains reported below all come from one sample, sequenced in a study of T cell responses to AZD1222 COVID-19 vaccine. Generated by immunoSEQ multiplex PCR, the TCRdb table keeps only in-frame clones and is missing some. Counted here are around 120,000 clones, around 82% occurring once; the ten biggest clones make up approximately 6.6%. Sequences were derived from peripheral blood, sampled on day 0 of AZD1222 vaccination. The receptors here all came from an adult in good health.

The chain links TRBV27 to TRBJ2-2; D remains ambiguous. Between the trimmed V and J ends, which lost 2 bases and 0 bases, there was a span of 13 bases. This CDR3 has 17 residues. The germline gives CDR1 MNHEY, CDR2 SMNVEV (reference sequence). The CDR3 DNA reads TGTGCCAGCAGTTTAAGTCTCGCACTCGCGAACACCGGGGAGCTGTTTTTT. This translates into CASSLSLALANTGELFF.

The chain combines TRBV28 with TRBJ2-6; D unresolved. The CDR3 is made up of 15 amino acids. CDR1 and CDR2 (germline): MDHEN, SYDVKM. The V end lost 6 bases, the J end lost 1 base, and 10 bases lay between the germline ends. CDR3 DNA: TGTGCCAGCAGCCCACTGGGGTCTGGGGCCAACGTCCTGACTTTC. Its protein product is CASSPLGSGANVLTF. Drawing the rest from reference TRBV28 and TRBJ2-6, the complete variable domain is DVKVTQSSRYLVKRTGEKVFLECVQDMDHENMFWYRQDPGLGLRLIYFSYDVKMKEKGDIPEGYSVSREKKERFSLILESASTNQTSMYLCASSPLGSGANVLTFGAGSRLTVL.

Written as DNA, the CDR3 is TGTGCCAGCAGTTCTCTACAAGCGGGACACCTCTACGAGCAGTACTTC. Its translation is CASSSLQAGHLYEQYF. The chain has TRBV28 and TRBJ2-7, with a weak D call TRBD2 (7 bases). Germline assignment: CDR1 MDHEN and CDR2 SYDVKM. The CDR3 length is 16 residues. With 4 bases removed from V and 3 bases from J, the gap between germline ends came to 19 bases.

This sequence joins TRBV13 and TRBJ2-5, with 9 bases lining up with TRBD2. The germline gives CDR1 PRHDT, CDR2 FYEKMQ (reference sequence). The V and J ends lost 0 bases and 4 bases, in that order; junction bases with no gene match: 6. There are 16 residues in the CDR3. Written as DNA, the CDR3 is TGTGCCAGCAGCTTAGGTCGCGGGGGGGCGCCAGAGACCCAGTACTTC. It encodes CASSLGRGGAPETQYF.

In its sample, this clone was seen once. The chain employs TRBV4-3 and TRBJ2-4; possibly TRBD1 for D (6 bases). This CDR3 region has 17 residues. V lost 0 bases and J lost 0, with 12 bases in between. Germline V gene sequence: CDR1 LGHNA, CDR2 YSLEER. The CDR3 bases are TGCGCCAGCAGCCAAGATCCGCAGGGGATAGCCAAAAACATTCAGTACTTC. This encodes CASSQDPQGIAKNIQYF.

The chain links TRBV19 to TRBJ1-6, with 7 bases lining up with TRBD1. The CDR3 runs 16 residues. With 3 bases clipped from V and 7 bases from J, the junction kept 9 bases outside the gene matches. Germline-derived CDR1 and CDR2 are LNHDA and SQIVND (reference sequence). This CDR3 reads CASSIRTGHLNSPLHF. The CDR3 DNA is TGTGCCAGTAGTATTCGGACAGGACACCTAAATTCACCCCTCCACTTT. Drawing the rest from reference TRBV19 and TRBJ1-6, the complete variable domain is DGGITQSPKYLFRKEGQNVTLSCEQNLNHDAMYWYRQDPGQGLRLIYYSQIVNDFQKGDIAEGYSVSREKKESFPLTVTSAQKNPTAFYLCASSIRTGHLNSPLHFGNGTRLTVT.

This clone appeared once. V and J are TRBV28 and TRBJ1-6, with TRBD1 matching 7 bases. The CDR3 covers 16 residues. J lost 9 bases, V lost 5 bases, and 13 bases had no gene match. The germline V gene encodes CDR1 MDHEN and CDR2 SYDVKM. The CDR3 loop is CASSIGLTGSISPLHF. The CDR3 DNA is TGTGCCAGCAGTATCGGCCTGACAGGGTCAATTTCACCCCTCCACTTT.

The CDR3 region is CASSQDLHGQLNEKLFF. CDR3 coding DNA: TGCGCCAGCAGCCAAGATCTCCACGGACAGCTTAATGAAAAACTGTTTTTT. The chain couples TRBV4-3 to TRBJ1-4, with D perhaps matching TRBD1 (6 bases). CDR1 is LGHNA and CDR2 is YSLEER in the germline V gene. V was clipped by 0 bases and J by 4 bases, with 15 bases between them. This CDR3 comprises 17 residues.

The V gene is TRBV4-2, the J gene TRBJ1-6, with a tentative D call TRBD1 (6 bases). Germline V lookup: CDR1 LGHNA, CDR2 YNFKEQ. V lost 5 bases and J 7 bases, leaving 30 bases between the germline ends. This CDR3 region has 20 residues. CDR3 residues: CASSSRGSSGHRDINSPLHF. The CDR3 DNA follows: TGTGCCAGCAGCTCAAGAGGTAGCTCAGGGCACAGGGATATCAATTCACCCCTCCACTTT.

The V call is TRBV27, the J call TRBJ1-1; D ambiguous. This CDR3 has 13 residues. CDR1 is MNHEY and CDR2 is SMNVEV in the germline V gene (reference sequence). V was shortened by 3 bases and J by 5 bases, with 10 bases between the two germline ends. CDR3 region: CASSLALRTEAFF. For the CDR3, the DNA is TGTGCCAGCAGTTTGGCATTGAGGACTGAAGCTTTCTTT.

This sequence joins TRBV7-6 and TRBJ2-7, with D maybe TRBD1 (6 bases). The CDR3 runs to 13 residues. Germline V gives CDR1 SGHVS, CDR2 FNYEAQ. V was shortened by 5 bases and J by 4 bases, with 12 bases between the two germline ends. CDR3 in amino acids: CASSLKGVYEQYF. CDR3 nucleotide sequence: TGTGCCAGCAGCCTCAAGGGGGTGTACGAGCAGTACTTC. The entire variable domain, with the rest obtained from reference TRBV7-6 and TRBJ2-7, is as follows: GAGVSQSPRYKVTKRGQDVALRCDPISGHVSLYWYRQALGQGPEFLTYFNYEAQQDKSGLPNDRFSAERPEGSISTLTIQRTEQRDSAMYRCASSLKGVYEQYFGPGTRLTVT.